Here is one T cell receptor beta chain with its context. Germline CDR1 reads MNHNY; CDR2 reads SVGAGI (reference sequence). CDR3 size: 16 residues. V gave up 2 bases and J gave up 4 bases; unmatched junction bases: 8. The record originates from a study of shared clonotypes between healthy human individuals. The table came from immunoSEQ multiplex PCR; TCRdb's copy has only in-frame clones and leaves some out. The table has about 2.4 million clones, approximately 93% seen once. Sequenced material: naive CD4+ T cells from PBMCs. Subset described: CD45RA+ positively selected. The chain is built from TRBV6-6 and TRBJ2-3; 8 bases fit TRBD2. The TCR originated in a man aged 18 to 29 in good health. Some clones in this sample may be carry-over from other donors' samples. The CDR3 loop is CASSYVQAGVPDTQYF. DNA for the CDR3: TGTGCCAGCAGTTACGTTCAAGCGGGAGTGCCAGATACGCAGTATTTT.